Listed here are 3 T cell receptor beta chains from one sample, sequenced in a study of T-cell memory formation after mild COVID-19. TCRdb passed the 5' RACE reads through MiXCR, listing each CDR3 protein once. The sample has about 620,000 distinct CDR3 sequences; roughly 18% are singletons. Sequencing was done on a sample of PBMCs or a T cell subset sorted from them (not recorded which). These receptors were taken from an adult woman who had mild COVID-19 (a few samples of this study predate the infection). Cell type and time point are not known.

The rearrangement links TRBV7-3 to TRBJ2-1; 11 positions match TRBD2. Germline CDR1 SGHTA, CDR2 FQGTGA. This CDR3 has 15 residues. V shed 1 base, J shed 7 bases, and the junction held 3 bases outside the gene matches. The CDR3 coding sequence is TGTGCCAGCAGCTTAATGACTAGCGGGGTGAATGAGCAGTTCTTC. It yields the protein CASSLMTSGVNEQFF.

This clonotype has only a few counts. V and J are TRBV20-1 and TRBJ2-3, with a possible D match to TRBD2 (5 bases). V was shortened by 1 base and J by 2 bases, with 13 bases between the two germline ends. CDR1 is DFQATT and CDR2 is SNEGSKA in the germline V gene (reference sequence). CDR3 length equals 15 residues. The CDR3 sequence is CSARVGESYTDTQYF. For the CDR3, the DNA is TGCAGTGCTAGAGTTGGGGAGTCGTACACAGATACGCAGTATTTT.

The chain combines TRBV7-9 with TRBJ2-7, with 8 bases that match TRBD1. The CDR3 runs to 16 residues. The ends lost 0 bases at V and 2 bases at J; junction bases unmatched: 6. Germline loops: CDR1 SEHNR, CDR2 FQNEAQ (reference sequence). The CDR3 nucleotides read TGTGCCAGCAGCTTAGCCTTAGGACAGGGTACCTACGAGCAGTACTTC. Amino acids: CASSLALGQGTYEQYF.